The 20 T cell receptor beta chains presented below share a single source sample, sequenced in a study of blood T cells in healthy people across ages. The use of a sample-barcoded 5' primer and a J-beta primer mix characterized a second PCR of about 7 to 12 cycles. TCRdb itself ran the 5' RACE reads through MiXCR, one entry per CDR3 protein. The sample carries 850,000 to 1,300,000 distinct CDR3 sequences, 40% to 45% recorded once. The sequenced material came from blood. Source of these receptors: a woman aged 55-69 years in good health.

The chain uses TRBV12-3 or TRBV12-4 and TRBJ2-7; D possibly corresponds to TRBD1 (6 bases). The V and J ends lost 6 bases and 5 bases respectively, with 17 bases between them. This CDR3 has 14 amino acids. The CDR3, as DNA: TGTGCCAGCAGCTCCGGGACACGGGAAGACGAGCAGTACTTC. This translates into CASSSGTREDEQYF.

V is TRBV3-1 and J is TRBJ2-1; D is ambiguous. Germline lookup yields CDR1 LGHDT and CDR2 YNNKEL (reference sequence). This CDR3 comprises 11 residues. Trimming stripped 4 bases from V and 9 bases from J, with 7 bases between. The CDR3, as DNA: TGTGCCAGCAGCCGCTGGAGTGAGCAGTTCTTC. Translated: CASSRWSEQFF.

This chain uses TRBV10-3 with TRBJ2-6; 8 nucleotides match TRBD2. CDR3 length: 17 residues. Germline loops: CDR1 ENHRY, CDR2 SYGVKD. V shed 3 bases and J 1 base; nucleotides not matched to a gene: 5. The CDR3 coding sequence is TGTGCCATCAGTGAAAGCGGGAGTGTATCTGGGGCCAACGTCCTGACTTTC. Encoded protein: CAISESGSVSGANVLTF.

This clonotype was recorded a few times. CDR3 in amino acids: CASQRSAQETQYF. DNA of the CDR3: TGTGCCAGCCAAAGATCGGCCCAAGAGACCCAGTACTTC. J is TRBJ2-5 and V is TRBV11-1; D not certain. V lost 8 bases and J lost 1, with 11 bases in between. The CDR3 consists of 13 residues. Per germline, CDR1 SGHAT and CDR2 FQDESV (reference sequence).

For this clonotype: Its ends do not fully match the called genes, so a read error is possible. This chain connects TRBV5-1 to TRBJ2-1; 7 bases line up with TRBD1. CDR1 and CDR2 (germline): SGHRS, YFSETQ. The CDR3 has 16 amino acids. CDR3 nucleotide sequence: TGCGCCAGCAGCTGGCGACAGGGTACCTCCTGCAATGAGCAGTTCTTC. Its protein product is CASSWRQGTSCNEQFF.

The chain has TRBV20-1 and TRBJ2-1; weak D call: TRBD2 (5 bases). Germline CDR1 and CDR2: DFQATT and SNEGSKA (reference sequence). V was shortened by 0 bases and J by 8 bases, with 17 bases between the two germline ends. The length of the CDR3 is 15 residues. CDR3 in DNA: TGCAGTGCTAGAGATCGGCGGGTCCCGGGGTATGAGCAGTTCTTC. Protein sequence: CSARDRRVPGYEQFF.

CDR3 coding DNA: TGTGCCACCGGGGGGTTTGACAGGGAAAATAACTATGGCTACACCTTC. Its translation is CATGGFDRENNYGYTF. This rearrangement joins TRBV24-1 to TRBJ1-2; 7 nucleotides agree with TRBD1. Germline loops: CDR1 KGHDR, CDR2 SFDVKD. The CDR3 covers 16 residues. The junction had 13 bases not matched to a gene; V was cut back by 9 bases and J by 1 base.

This clonotype has only a few counts. The rearrangement links TRBV9 to TRBJ2-7, with 7 bases identical to TRBD2. CDR3 length: 15 amino acids. The V segment lost 0 bases and the J segment 2 bases; nucleotides outside the gene matches: 5. Germline V gene lookup returns CDR1 SGDLS and CDR2 YYNGEE. The CDR3 DNA is TGTGCCAGCAGCGTAGGATCTAGCGGCACCTACGAGCAGTACTTC. Its protein is CASSVGSSGTYEQYF.

This clonotype was observed a handful of times. The chain uses TRBV20-1 and TRBJ2-7; no definite D call. V dropped 6 bases and J dropped 0 bases, with 12 bases sitting between them. This CDR3 has 13 residues. Germline V gene lookup returns CDR1 DFQATT and CDR2 SNEGSKA (reference sequence). This chain's CDR3 is CSASAESSYEQYF. The CDR3 nucleotides read TGCAGTGCCTCGGCGGAGAGCTCCTACGAGCAGTACTTC.

This clonotype has just a few counts. CDR3: CASSLYRTGANEQYF. The CDR3 DNA reads TGTGCCAGCAGCTTATACCGGACAGGGGCAAACGAGCAGTACTTC. This chain connects TRBV7-3 to TRBJ2-5; 9 bases map to TRBD1. Near its end, the DNA agrees better with TRBJ2-7, so the J call may be wrong. The germline CDR1 and CDR2 sequences are SGHTA and FQGTGA. The CDR3 is 15 amino acids.

The chain joins TRBV5-1 to TRBJ2-1, with 9 bases aligning to TRBD1. Germline assignment: CDR1 SGHRS and CDR2 YFSETQ. The CDR3 contains 15 residues. Unmatched junction bases numbered 5, after V lost 4 bases and J lost 3 bases. The DNA for the CDR3 is TGCGCCAGCAGCCAGGGACAGGGAAACTACAATGAGCAGTTCTTC. It is translated as CASSQGQGNYNEQFF.

This clonotype was observed a handful of times. The chain has TRBV27 and TRBJ2-1, with TRBD1 as a possible D gene (5 bases). The germline gives CDR1 MNHEY, CDR2 SMNVEV (reference sequence). V was cut by 6 bases and J by 6 bases, with 12 bases left in between. This CDR3 contains 13 residues. The CDR3 loop is CASSVQEFNEQFF. The CDR3, as DNA: TGTGCCAGCAGCGTACAGGAATTCAATGAGCAGTTCTTC.

There are a few counts of this clonotype. The V gene is TRBV2, the J gene TRBJ2-4, with 7 bases aligning to TRBD2. V shed 6 bases, J shed 6 bases, and the junction held 2 bases outside the gene matches. This CDR3 region has 12 residues. CDR1 is SNHLY, CDR2 FYNNEI, per germline. For the CDR3, the DNA is TGTGCCAGCAGCGGCGGGAGAAACATTCAGTACTTC. It codes for CASSGGRNIQYF. Complete variable domain (other parts from reference TRBV2 and TRBJ2-4): EPEVTQTPSHQVTQMGQEVILRCVPISNHLYFYWYRQILGQKVEFLVSFYNNEISEKSEIFDDQFSVERPDGSNFTLKIRSTKLEDSAMYFCASSGGRNIQYFGAGTRLSVL.

This clonotype was counted a few times. The chain is built from TRBV12-3 or TRBV12-4 and TRBJ2-3; tentative D call: TRBD1 (5 bases). V was shortened by 1 base and J by 2 bases, with 10 bases between the two germline ends. The CDR3 loop spans 15 amino acids. The DNA for the CDR3 is TGTGCCAGCAGTTTAGGTACAGGAATCACAGATACGCAGTATTTT. Translated, it gives CASSLGTGITDTQYF.

This clonotype appeared a few times. This chain uses TRBV9 with TRBJ2-1, with TRBD2 identical over 8 bases. CDR3 length: 15 residues. The germline V gene encodes CDR1 SGDLS and CDR2 YYNGEE. V lost 0 bases to trimming and J lost 3 bases; unmatched junction nucleotides: 2. The CDR3 DNA is TGTGCCAGCAGCGTAGGGACTAGCAGCTACAATGAGCAGTTCTTC. Translating it yields CASSVGTSSYNEQFF.

This chain joins TRBV6-5 and TRBJ2-3, with TRBD2 identical over 11 bases. Germline CDR1 and CDR2: MNHEY and SVGAGI. V lost 6 bases and J lost 6; bases outside the gene matches: 5. There are 14 residues in the CDR3. The CDR3 reads CASRSSGRSDTQYF. The CDR3, as DNA: TGTGCCAGCAGGTCTAGCGGGAGGTCGGATACGCAGTATTTT.

This clonotype was observed a handful of times. The CDR3 region has the DNA TGCAGTGCGCAACTAGCGGGAGTTTACGAGCAGTACTTC. Amino acid sequence: CSAQLAGVYEQYF. The chain employs TRBV20-1 and TRBJ2-7; the match to TRBD2 covers 11 bases. The CDR3 sequence is 13 residues long. Germline trimming cut 6 bases from V and 4 bases from J; bases unmatched to any gene: 5. Looked up from germline, CDR1 is DFQATT and CDR2 is SNEGSKA (reference sequence).

This clonotype was picked up a small number of times. J is TRBJ1-1 and V is TRBV29-1; D is undetermined. V was pared by 1 base and J by 0 bases, with 9 bases between. The CDR3 has 14 amino acids. In germline, CDR1 is SQVTM, CDR2 ANQGSEA. CDR3 DNA sequence: TGCAGCGTTGAAGGGACGGGGTTGAACACTGAAGCTTTCTTT. This translates into CSVEGTGLNTEAFF.

This chain uses TRBV20-1 with TRBJ2-7; TRBD2 matches 10 bases. Germline loops: CDR1 DFQATT, CDR2 SNEGSKA (reference sequence). After removal of 0 bases from V and 4 bases from J, the junction contained 6 bases not matched to a gene. This CDR3 region has 15 residues. In DNA, the CDR3 is TGCAGTGCTAGAGATAACCTAGCGGGAGAATACGAGCAGTACTTC. Residues: CSARDNLAGEYEQYF.

J is TRBJ2-7 and V is TRBV6-5; the D is unclear. The J call may be incorrect, as the DNA end agrees better with TRBJ2-5. In germline, CDR1 is MNHEY, CDR2 SVGAGI. The CDR3 has 14 residues. In DNA, the CDR3 is TGTGCCAGCAGTTCTCACTTCAGCCGGGAGACCCAGTACTTC. Translation: CASSSHFSRETQYF.